This T cell receptor beta chain was captured by sequencing in a study of blood T cell repertoires in COVID-19. V lost 0 bases, J lost 3 bases, and 4 bases stayed unmatched. The germline CDR1 and CDR2 sequences are SEHNR and FQNEAQ (reference sequence). This CDR3 is 16 amino acids long. Repertoires were generated with immunoSEQ multiplex PCR, while TCRdb's copy carries only in-frame clones and drops some. The repertoire holds hundreds of thousands of clones, with around 87% as singletons. The rearrangement uses TRBV7-9 and TRBJ1-2; TRBD1 matches 10 bases. The source of this sequence is a man in his 60s who had recovered from COVID-19. Specimen: peripheral blood. As DNA, the CDR3 is TGTGCCAGCAGCTTAGCGAGGGACAGGGGAGACTATGGCTACACCTTC. It specifies CASSLARDRGDYGYTF.